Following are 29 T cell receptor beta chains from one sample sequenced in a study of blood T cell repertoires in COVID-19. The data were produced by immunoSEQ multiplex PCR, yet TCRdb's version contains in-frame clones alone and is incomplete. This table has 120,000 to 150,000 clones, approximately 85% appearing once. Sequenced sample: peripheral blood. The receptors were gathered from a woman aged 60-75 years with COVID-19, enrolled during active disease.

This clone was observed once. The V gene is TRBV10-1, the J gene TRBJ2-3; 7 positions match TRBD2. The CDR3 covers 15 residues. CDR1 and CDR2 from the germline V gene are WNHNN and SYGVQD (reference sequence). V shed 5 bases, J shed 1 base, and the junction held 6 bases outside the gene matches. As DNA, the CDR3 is TGCGCCAGCAGTCCCGGGACTACCCGCACAGATACGCAGTATTTT. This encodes CASSPGTTRTDTQYF.

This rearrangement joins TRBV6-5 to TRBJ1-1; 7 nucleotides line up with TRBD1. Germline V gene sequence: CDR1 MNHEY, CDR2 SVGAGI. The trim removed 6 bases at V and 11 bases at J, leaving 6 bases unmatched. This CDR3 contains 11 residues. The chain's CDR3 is CASRSTGDAFF. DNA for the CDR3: TGTGCCAGCAGATCTACAGGGGACGCTTTCTTT.

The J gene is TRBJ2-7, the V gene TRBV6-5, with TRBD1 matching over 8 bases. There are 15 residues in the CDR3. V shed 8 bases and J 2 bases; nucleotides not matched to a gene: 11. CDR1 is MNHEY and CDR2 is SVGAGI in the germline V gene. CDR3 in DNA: TGTGCCAGCCCCATATCGGACAGGGCACCCTACGAGCAGTACTTC. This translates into CASPISDRAPYEQYF.

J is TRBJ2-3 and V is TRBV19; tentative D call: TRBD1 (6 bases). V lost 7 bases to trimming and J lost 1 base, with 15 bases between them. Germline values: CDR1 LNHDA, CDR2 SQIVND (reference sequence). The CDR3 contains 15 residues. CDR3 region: CASKRGTTGTDTQYF. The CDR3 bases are TGTGCCAGTAAGAGGGGGACGACAGGCACAGATACGCAGTATTTT.

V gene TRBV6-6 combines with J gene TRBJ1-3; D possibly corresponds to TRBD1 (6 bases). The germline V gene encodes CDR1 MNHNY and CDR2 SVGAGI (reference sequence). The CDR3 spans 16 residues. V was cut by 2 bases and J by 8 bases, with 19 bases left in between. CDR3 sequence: CASSYGQRPVGDTIYF. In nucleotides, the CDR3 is TGTGCCAGCAGTTACGGACAGCGCCCAGTTGGGGACACCATATATTTT.

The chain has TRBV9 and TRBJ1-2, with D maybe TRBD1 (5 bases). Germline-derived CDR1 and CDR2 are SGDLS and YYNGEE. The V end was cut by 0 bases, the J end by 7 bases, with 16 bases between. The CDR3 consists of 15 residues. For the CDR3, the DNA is TGTGCCAGCAGCGTAGAAAATGCCAGGGTGCGTGGCTACACCTTC. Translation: CASSVENARVRGYTF.

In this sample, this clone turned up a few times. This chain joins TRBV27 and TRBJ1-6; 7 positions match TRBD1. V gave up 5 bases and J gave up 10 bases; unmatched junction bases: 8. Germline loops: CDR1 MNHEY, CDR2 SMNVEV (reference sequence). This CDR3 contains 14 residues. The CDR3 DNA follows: TGTGCCAGCAGTCGAGACAGGGTTTACTCACCCCTCCACTTT. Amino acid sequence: CASSRDRVYSPLHF.

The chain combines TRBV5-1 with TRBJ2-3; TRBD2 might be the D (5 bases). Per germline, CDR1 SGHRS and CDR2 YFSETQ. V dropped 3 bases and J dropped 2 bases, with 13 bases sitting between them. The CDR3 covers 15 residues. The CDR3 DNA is TGCGCCAGCAGCTACCTTCCGGAGGTCACAGATACGCAGTATTTT. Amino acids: CASSYLPEVTDTQYF.

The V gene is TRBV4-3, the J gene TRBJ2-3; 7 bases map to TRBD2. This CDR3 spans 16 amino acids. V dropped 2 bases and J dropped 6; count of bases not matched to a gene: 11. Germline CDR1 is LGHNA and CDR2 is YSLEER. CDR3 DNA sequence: TGCGCCAGCAGCCAAAAAGGGGAAGCGGGGCGGGATACGCAGTATTTT. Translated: CASSQKGEAGRDTQYF.

The CDR3 DNA is TGCAGCGTTGTGGACAGCTCCTACGAGCAGTACTTC. Amino acids: CSVVDSSYEQYF. The chain uses TRBV29-1 and TRBJ2-7; possibly TRBD1 for D (6 bases). With 4 bases removed from V and 0 bases from J, the gap between germline ends came to 7 bases. CDR1 is SQVTM, CDR2 ANQGSEA, per germline. The CDR3 runs 12 residues.

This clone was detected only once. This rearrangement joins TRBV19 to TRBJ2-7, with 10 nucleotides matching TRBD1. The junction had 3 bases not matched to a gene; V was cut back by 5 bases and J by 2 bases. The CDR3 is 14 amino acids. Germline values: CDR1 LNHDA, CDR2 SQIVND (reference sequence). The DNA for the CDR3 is TGTGCCAGTAGTTACGGGACAGGGGCCTACGAGCAGTACTTC. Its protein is CASSYGTGAYEQYF.

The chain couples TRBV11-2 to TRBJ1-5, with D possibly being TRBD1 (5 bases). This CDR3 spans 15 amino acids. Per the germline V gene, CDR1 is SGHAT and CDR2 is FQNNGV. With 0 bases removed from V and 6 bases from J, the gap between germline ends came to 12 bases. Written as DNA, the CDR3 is TGTGCCAGCAGCTTAGATTCAGGGAATGCTCAGCCCCAGCATTTT. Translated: CASSLDSGNAQPQHF.

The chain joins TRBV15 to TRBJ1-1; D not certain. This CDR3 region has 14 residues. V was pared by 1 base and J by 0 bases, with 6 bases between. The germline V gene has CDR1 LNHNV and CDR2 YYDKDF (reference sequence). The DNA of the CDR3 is TGTGCCACCAGCAGAGCGGGAGTGAACACTGAAGCTTTCTTT. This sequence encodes CATSRAGVNTEAFF.

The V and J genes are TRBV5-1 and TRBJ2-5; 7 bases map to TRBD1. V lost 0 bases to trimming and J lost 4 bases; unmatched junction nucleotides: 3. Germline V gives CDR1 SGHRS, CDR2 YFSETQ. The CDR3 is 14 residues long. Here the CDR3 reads CASSLEGGGETQYF. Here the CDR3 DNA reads TGCGCCAGCAGCTTGGAAGGGGGCGGAGAGACCCAGTACTTC. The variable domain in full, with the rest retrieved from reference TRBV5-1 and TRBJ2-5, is KAGVTQTPRYLIKTRGQQVTLSCSPISGHRSVSWYQQTPGQGLQFLFEYFSETQRNKGNFPGRFSGRQFSNSRSEMNVSTLELGDSALYLCASSLEGGGETQYFGPGTRLLVL.

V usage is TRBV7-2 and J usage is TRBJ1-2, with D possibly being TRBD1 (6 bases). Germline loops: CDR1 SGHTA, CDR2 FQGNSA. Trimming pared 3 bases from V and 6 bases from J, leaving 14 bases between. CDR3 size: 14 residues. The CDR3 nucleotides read TGTGCCAGCAGCTTGGGGTTGGCAGGGGATGGCTACACCTTC. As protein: CASSLGLAGDGYTF.

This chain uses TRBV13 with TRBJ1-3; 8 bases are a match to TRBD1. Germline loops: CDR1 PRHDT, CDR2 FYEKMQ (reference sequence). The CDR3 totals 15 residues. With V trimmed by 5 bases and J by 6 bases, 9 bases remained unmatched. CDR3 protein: CASSDSRQGQNTIYF. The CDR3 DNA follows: TGTGCCAGCAGCGATAGCCGACAGGGGCAAAACACCATATATTTT. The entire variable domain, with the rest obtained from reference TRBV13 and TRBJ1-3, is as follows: AAGVIQSPRHLIKEKRETATLKCYPIPRHDTVYWYQQGPGQDPQFLISFYEKMQSDKGSIPDRFSAQQFSDYHSELNMSSLELGDSALYFCASSDSRQGQNTIYFGEGSWLTVV.

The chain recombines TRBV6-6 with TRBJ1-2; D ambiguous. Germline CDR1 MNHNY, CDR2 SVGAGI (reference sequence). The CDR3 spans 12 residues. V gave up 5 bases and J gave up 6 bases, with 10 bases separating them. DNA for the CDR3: TGTGCCAGCAGTACCTCGACACATGGCTACACCTTC. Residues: CASSTSTHGYTF.

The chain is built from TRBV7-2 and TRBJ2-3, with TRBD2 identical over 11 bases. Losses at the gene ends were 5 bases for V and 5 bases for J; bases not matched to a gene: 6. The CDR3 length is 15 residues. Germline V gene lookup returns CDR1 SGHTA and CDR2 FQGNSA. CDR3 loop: CASSLQGTSGDTQYF. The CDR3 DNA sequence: TGTGCCAGCAGCCTACAGGGGACTAGCGGAGATACGCAGTATTTT.

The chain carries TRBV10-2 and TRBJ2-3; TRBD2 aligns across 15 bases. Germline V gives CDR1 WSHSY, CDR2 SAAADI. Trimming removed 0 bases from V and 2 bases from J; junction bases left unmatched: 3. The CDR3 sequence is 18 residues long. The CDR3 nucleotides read TGCGCCAGCAGTGAGTCGAGGACTAGCGGGGGGGCCACAGATACGCAGTATTTT. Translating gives CASSESRTSGGATDTQYF.

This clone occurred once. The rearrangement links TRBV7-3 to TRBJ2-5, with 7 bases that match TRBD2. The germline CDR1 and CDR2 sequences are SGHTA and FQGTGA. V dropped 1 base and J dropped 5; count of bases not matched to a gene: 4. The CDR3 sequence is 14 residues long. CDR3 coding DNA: TGTGCCAGCAGCTTAAGCACTAGCGAGGAGACCCAGTACTTC. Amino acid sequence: CASSLSTSEETQYF.

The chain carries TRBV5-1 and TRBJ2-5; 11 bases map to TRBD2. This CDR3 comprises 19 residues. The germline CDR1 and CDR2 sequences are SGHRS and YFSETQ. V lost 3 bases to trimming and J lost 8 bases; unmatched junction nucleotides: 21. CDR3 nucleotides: TGCGCCAGCAGCTCGCGGGGATTAGCGGGGGGGCCCCGTTCCTCAACCCAGTACTTC. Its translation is CASSSRGLAGGPRSSTQYF.

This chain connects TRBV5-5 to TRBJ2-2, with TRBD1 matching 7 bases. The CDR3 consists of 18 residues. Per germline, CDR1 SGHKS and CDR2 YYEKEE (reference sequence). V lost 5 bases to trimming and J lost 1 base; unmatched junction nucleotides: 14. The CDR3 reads CASSSSPDGTENTGELFF. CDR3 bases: TGTGCCAGCAGTTCCTCTCCTGATGGGACAGAGAACACCGGGGAGCTGTTTTTT.

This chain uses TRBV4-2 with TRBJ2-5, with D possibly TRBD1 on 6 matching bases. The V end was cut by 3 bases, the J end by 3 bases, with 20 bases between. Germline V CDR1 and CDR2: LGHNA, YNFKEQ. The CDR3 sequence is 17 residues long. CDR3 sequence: CASSQTLQGWSKETQYF. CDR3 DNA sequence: TGTGCCAGCAGCCAGACTCTACAGGGATGGTCCAAAGAGACCCAGTACTTC.

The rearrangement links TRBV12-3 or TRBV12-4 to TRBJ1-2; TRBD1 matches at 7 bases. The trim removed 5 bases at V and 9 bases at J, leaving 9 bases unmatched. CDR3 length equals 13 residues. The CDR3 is CASSGGTVLSYTF. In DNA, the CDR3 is TGTGCCAGCAGTGGGGGGACAGTCTTGAGCTACACCTTC.

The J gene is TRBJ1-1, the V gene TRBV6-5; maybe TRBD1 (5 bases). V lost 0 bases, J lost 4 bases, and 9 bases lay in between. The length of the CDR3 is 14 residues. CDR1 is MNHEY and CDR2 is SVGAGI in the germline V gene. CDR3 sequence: CASSYSGRVTEAFF. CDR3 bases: TGTGCCAGCAGTTACTCGGGCAGGGTCACTGAAGCTTTCTTT.

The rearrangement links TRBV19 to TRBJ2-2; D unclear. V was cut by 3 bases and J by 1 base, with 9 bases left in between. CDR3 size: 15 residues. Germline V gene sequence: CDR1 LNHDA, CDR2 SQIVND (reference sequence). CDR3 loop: CASSIIPGNTGELFF. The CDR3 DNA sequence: TGTGCCAGTAGTATTATTCCCGGGAACACCGGGGAGCTGTTTTTT. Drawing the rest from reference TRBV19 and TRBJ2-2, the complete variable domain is DGGITQSPKYLFRKEGQNVTLSCEQNLNHDAMYWYRQDPGQGLRLIYYSQIVNDFQKGDIAEGYSVSREKKESFPLTVTSAQKNPTAFYLCASSIIPGNTGELFFGEGSRLTVL.

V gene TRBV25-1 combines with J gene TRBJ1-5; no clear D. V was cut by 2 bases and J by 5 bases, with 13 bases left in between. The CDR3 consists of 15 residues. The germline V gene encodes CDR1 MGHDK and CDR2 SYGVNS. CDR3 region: CASSEMRPLYQPQHF. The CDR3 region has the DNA TGTGCCAGCAGTGAAATGAGGCCACTTTATCAGCCCCAGCATTTT.

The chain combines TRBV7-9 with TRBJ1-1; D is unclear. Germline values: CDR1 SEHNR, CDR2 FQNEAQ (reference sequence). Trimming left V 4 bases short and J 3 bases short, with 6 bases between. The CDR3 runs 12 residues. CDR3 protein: CASSYMDTEAFF. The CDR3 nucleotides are TGTGCCAGCAGCTACATGGACACTGAAGCTTTCTTT.

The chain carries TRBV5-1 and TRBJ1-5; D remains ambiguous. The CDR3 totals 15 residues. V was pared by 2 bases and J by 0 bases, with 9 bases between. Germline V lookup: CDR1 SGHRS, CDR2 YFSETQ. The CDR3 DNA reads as TGCGCCAGCAGCTTTGGCCAGAATAGCAATCAGCCCCAGCATTTT. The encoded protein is CASSFGQNSNQPQHF.